This T cell receptor beta chain is from a study of blood T cells in healthy people across ages. The junction had 5 bases not matched to a gene; V was cut back by 5 bases and J by 8 bases. The CDR3 consists of 13 residues. Germline CDR1 reads SGHTA; CDR2 reads FQGNSA. Combining a sample-barcoded 5' primer with a J-beta primer mix, a second PCR ran for about 7 to 12 cycles. The template-switch adaptor, which had 12 random nucleotides, put a tag on each cDNA molecule. In TCRdb, the 5' RACE reads were re-called with MiXCR into one record per CDR3 protein. The top ten clones hold around 2.1% of a sample with 1.5 million to 2 million distinct CDR3 sequences, 49% of them seen once. For every donor, a draw yielded roughly 10 milliliters of peripheral blood. No fewer than 5 micrograms of total RNA were isolated from every sample.

This chain links TRBV7-2 with TRBJ2-3, with TRBD1 identical over 9 bases. The TCR originated in a woman aged 40 to 49 in good health. The sequenced sample was blood. DNA of the CDR3: TGTGCCAGCAGCAGACCGACAGGGGGTACGCAGTATTTT. Translated: CASSRPTGGTQYF.